The present TCR beta chain was sequenced within a study of cytomegalovirus exposure and HLA in healthy donors. Study-wide results and limits: When presence/absence was analysed, sequencing depth was taken to be roughly uniform across donors. A highly shared variant cluster was judged a likely technical artifact. The analysis excluded some indistinguishable V segments, including TRBV6-2 and TRBV6-3. As was reported, the HLA-A and HLA-B alleles of most subjects were accurately predicted from TCR beta sequences.

60 Vbeta and 13 Jbeta primers were used in PCR. TCRdb's table, derived via immunoSEQ multiplex PCR, lists solely in-frame clones and lacks some. The sample lists some 150,000 clones, around 75% occurring once. Details on this clone: The target antigen is unknown.

Trimming took 5 bases from V and 9 from J, leaving 17 bases between them. Germline V gives CDR1 MNHEY, CDR2 SMNVEV (reference sequence). There are 14 residues in the CDR3. Input material: PBMCs. The TCR originated in a woman aged 25 to 45 in good health and CMV-seronegative. This chain connects TRBV27 to TRBJ2-1, with D tentatively TRBD2 (7 bases). The CDR3 sequence is CASSPLGGGSEQFF. Here the CDR3 DNA reads TGTGCCAGCAGTCCCCTCGGCGGGGGCAGTGAGCAGTTCTTC.